Following are 30 T cell receptor beta chains from one sample sequenced in a study of cytomegalovirus exposure and HLA in healthy donors. The PCR made use of 60 Vbeta and 13 Jbeta primers. Libraries were prepared by immunoSEQ multiplex PCR; TCRdb keeps only in-frame clonotypes and omits some of them. The table records some 190,000 clones, roughly four fifths of them present only once. The specimen was PBMCs. These receptors all stem from a man aged 18 to 30 in good health and CMV-seronegative.

This clone was counted between two and nine times. The chain employs TRBV30 and TRBJ2-3; TRBD2 agrees at 8 bases. CDR3 length: 15 residues. Trimming at V came to 0 bases and at J to 5 bases, leaving 7 bases not matched to a gene. Looked up from germline, CDR1 is GTSNPN and CDR2 is SVGIG (reference sequence). CDR3 nucleotides: TGTGCCTGGAGTGTACCAAGCGGGAGAAAAGATACGCAGTATTTT. Amino acids: CAWSVPSGRKDTQYF. Full variable domain (remainder filled in from reference TRBV30 and TRBJ2-3): SQTIHQWPATLVQPVGSPLSLECTVEGTSNPNLYWYRQAAGRGLQLLFYSVGIGQISSEVPQNLSASRPQDRQFILSSKKLLLSDSGFYLCAWSVPSGRKDTQYFGPGTRLTVL.

The chain carries TRBV19 and TRBJ1-3; D unclear. Germline-derived CDR1 and CDR2 are LNHDA and SQIVND (reference sequence). Trimming cost V 8 bases and J 4 bases, with 15 bases left between them. This CDR3 has 14 amino acids. CDR3 in DNA: TGTGCCAGTGTCGAGACTTGGCCAGGAAACACCATATATTTT. It translates to CASVETWPGNTIYF.

The chain joins TRBV6-1 to TRBJ1-4; 7 nucleotides agree with TRBD1. There are 15 residues in the CDR3. V lost 3 bases, J lost 4 bases, and 5 bases stayed unmatched. Germline V CDR1 and CDR2: MNHNS, SASEGT. CDR3: CASSDPGTVNEKLFF. CDR3 DNA: TGTGCCAGCAGTGACCCGGGGACAGTTAATGAAAAACTGTTTTTT.

The chain links TRBV12-5 to TRBJ1-2, with D possibly being TRBD1 (6 bases). The germline V gene has CDR1 LGHNT and CDR2 FRNRAP. V was pared by 5 bases and J by 6 bases, with 16 bases between. This CDR3 has 14 residues. The CDR3 DNA reads TGTGCTAGTGGTCTACAGGGTTTGGATGATGGCTACACCTTC. It is translated as CASGLQGLDDGYTF. The variable domain in full, with the rest retrieved from reference TRBV12-5 and TRBJ1-2, is DARVTQTPRHKVTEMGQEVTMRCQPILGHNTVFWYRQTMMQGLELLAYFRNRAPLDDSGMPKDRFSAEMPDATLATLKIQPSEPRDSAVYFCASGLQGLDDGYTFGSGTRLTVV.

The chain joins TRBV14 to TRBJ1-1, with D hard to call. Germline assignment: CDR1 SGHDN and CDR2 FVKESK. This CDR3 is 15 amino acids long. Trimming took off 3 bases at V and 3 bases at J, with 14 bases between the two ends. In DNA, the CDR3 is TGTGCCAGCAGCCACGAGGAACTGCTGGACACTGAAGCTTTCTTT. Translation: CASSHEELLDTEAFF.

Remarks on this clone: The same CDR3 can be traced to other DNA sequences in this sample. The chain is built from TRBV4-3 and TRBJ1-1; weak D call: TRBD1 (6 bases). Trimming pared 0 bases from V and 2 bases from J, leaving 13 bases between. CDR1 is LGHNA, CDR2 YSLEER, per germline. The length of the CDR3 is 16 residues. The CDR3 reads CASSQDPGTYNTEAFF. The CDR3 DNA reads as TGCGCCAGCAGCCAAGATCCGGGGACATATAACACTGAAGCTTTCTTT.

The gene calls are TRBV28 and TRBJ2-7; TRBD2 aligns across 11 bases. V was pared by 10 bases and J by 4 bases, with 6 bases of the junction left unmatched. This CDR3 has 13 residues. Germline V gene lookup returns CDR1 MDHEN and CDR2 SYDVKM. The CDR3 DNA sequence: TGTGCCACCGCCGTAGCGGGAGGGTACGAGCAGTACTTC. This codes for CATAVAGGYEQYF. The complete variable domain, with remaining parts taken from reference TRBV28 and TRBJ2-7, reads DVKVTQSSRYLVKRTGEKVFLECVQDMDHENMFWYRQDPGLGLRLIYFSYDVKMKEKGDIPEGYSVSREKKERFSLILESASTNQTSMYLCATAVAGGYEQYFGPGTRLTVT.

J is TRBJ2-7 and V is TRBV18; a weak D match, TRBD1 (5 bases). Trimming took off 2 bases at V and 2 bases at J, with 13 bases between the two ends. Germline lookup yields CDR1 KGHSH and CDR2 LQKENI. This CDR3 has 15 amino acids. This chain's CDR3 is CASSPRAQGTYEQYF. The CDR3 region has the DNA TGTGCCAGCTCACCAAGGGCGCAGGGAACCTACGAGCAGTACTTC.

The chain links TRBV11-2 to TRBJ1-3; no reliable D call. With 2 bases removed from V and 2 bases from J, the gap between germline ends came to 7 bases. The V gene's germline CDR1 is SGHAT and CDR2 FQNNGV. The CDR3 loop spans 14 amino acids. CDR3 residues: CASSLRVAGNTIYF. In DNA form, the CDR3 reads TGTGCCAGCAGCTTACGGGTGGCTGGAAACACCATATATTTT.

The CDR3 region has the DNA TGCAGCGTCCCGGGACTAGCGGAGGTCTACAATGAGCAGTTCTTC. Its translation is CSVPGLAEVYNEQFF. V gene TRBV29-1 combines with J gene TRBJ2-1; 11 bases map to TRBD2. This CDR3 comprises 15 residues. Losses at the gene ends were 6 bases for V and 3 bases for J; bases not matched to a gene: 7. Germline V gene data show CDR1 as SQVTM and CDR2 as ANQGSEA.

This clone was seen more than once but under ten times. CDR3 DNA: TGCGCCAGCAGCCATCCTAGCGGTGGAGATACGCAGTATTTT. This encodes CASSHPSGGDTQYF. V gene TRBV4-3 combines with J gene TRBJ2-3, with 7 bases lining up with TRBD2. The CDR3 spans 14 residues. Trimming at V came to 3 bases and at J to 5 bases, leaving 5 bases not matched to a gene. The germline V gene has CDR1 LGHNA and CDR2 YSLEER.

This sequence joins TRBV6-1 and TRBJ1-2; 7 bases map to TRBD1. The CDR3 has 15 residues. Germline V CDR1 and CDR2: MNHNS, SASEGT. The trim removed 1 base at V and 4 bases at J, leaving 6 bases unmatched. CDR3 nucleotide sequence: TGTGCCAGCAGTGAAGAAGGGGGCGCAACCTATGGCTACACCTTC. Amino acid sequence: CASSEEGGATYGYTF.

The chain is built from TRBV7-9 and TRBJ2-6, with a possible D match to TRBD1 (6 bases). Trimming took off 5 bases at V and 0 bases at J, with 20 bases between the two ends. From germline, CDR1 is SEHNR and CDR2 FQNEAQ (reference sequence). The length of the CDR3 is 19 residues. The CDR3 here is CASSRGQPTGVSGANVLTF. CDR3 in DNA: TGTGCCAGCAGCAGAGGACAGCCAACAGGAGTCTCTGGGGCCAACGTCCTGACTTTC.

This chain links TRBV5-4 with TRBJ2-3; TRBD1 agrees at 9 bases. There are 15 residues in the CDR3. The J segment lost 3 bases and the V segment lost 0 bases, leaving 2 bases of the junction unmatched. CDR1 is SGHNT, CDR2 YYREEE, per germline (reference sequence). CDR3 in DNA: TGTGCCAGCAGCTTGGCTGGACAGGGGACAGATACGCAGTATTTT. Protein sequence: CASSLAGQGTDTQYF.

This clone came up once. CDR3 DNA: TGTGCCAGCAGTGACGGGACAGGTTCGAGCAATCAGCCCCAGCATTTT. Translation gives CASSDGTGSSNQPQHF. The V gene is TRBV6-4, the J gene TRBJ1-5; 8 nucleotides align to TRBD1. CDR1 is MRHNA, CDR2 SNTAGT, per germline. The junction had 4 bases not matched to a gene; V was cut back by 2 bases and J by 1 base. The CDR3 has 16 residues.

This rearrangement joins TRBV19 to TRBJ2-2; 7 bases align to TRBD1. The CDR3 has 16 amino acids. The V gene end was trimmed by 5 bases and the J gene end by 0 bases; junction bases not matched to a gene: 6. Germline CDR1 and CDR2: LNHDA and SQIVND (reference sequence). The chain's CDR3 is CASSYRGISNTGELFF. Written as DNA, the CDR3 is TGTGCCAGTAGTTACAGGGGAATATCGAACACCGGGGAGCTGTTTTTT.

The chain joins TRBV7-2 to TRBJ2-2, with TRBD1 matching 9 bases. Germline lookup yields CDR1 SGHTA and CDR2 FQGNSA. This CDR3 spans 15 amino acids. V gave up 6 bases and J gave up 6 bases; unmatched junction bases: 8. CDR3: CASRDGQGRAGELFF. The CDR3 nucleotides read TGTGCCAGCAGAGATGGACAGGGGAGAGCCGGGGAGCTGTTTTTT.

V and J are TRBV5-6 and TRBJ2-3; D gene ambiguous. CDR3 size: 13 residues. The V end lost 5 bases, the J end lost 1 base, and 8 bases lay between the germline ends. Germline assignment: CDR1 SGHDT and CDR2 YYEEEE. The CDR3 bases are TGTGCCAGCAGGGTGGCCGGCACAGATACGCAGTATTTT. Its translation: CASRVAGTDTQYF.

This clone was counted once. The genes are TRBV19 and TRBJ1-4; D possibly corresponds to TRBD1 (6 bases). Between the trimmed V and J ends, which lost 5 bases and 4 bases, there was a span of 14 bases. The CDR3 has 15 residues. CDR1 LNHDA and CDR2 SQIVND come from the germline V gene (reference sequence). The DNA for the CDR3 is TGTGCCAGTAGTCCAGGGGACACCGATAATGAAAAACTGTTTTTT. Encoded protein: CASSPGDTDNEKLFF.

J is TRBJ2-5 and V is TRBV2, with D perhaps TRBD1 (6 bases). The CDR3 has 14 amino acids. Germline V gene lookup returns CDR1 SNHLY and CDR2 FYNNEI. Trimming cost V 8 bases and J 1 base, with 14 bases left between them. CDR3 sequence reads: CASGTTGRQETQYF. The CDR3 nucleotides read TGTGCCAGCGGGACCACAGGGCGCCAAGAGACCCAGTACTTC.

Of note for this clone: One end of the junction is discordant with germline, which a read error may explain. J is TRBJ2-5 and V is TRBV7-7; 11 bases match TRBD2. The length of the CDR3 is 15 residues. CDR1 and CDR2 from the germline V gene are SSHAT and FNYEAQ (reference sequence). CDR3: CASSLASGGSETQYF. The CDR3 coding sequence is TGTGCTAGCAGCTTAGCTAGCGGGGGGTCGGAGACCCAGTACTTC.

The chain has TRBV19 and TRBJ2-1; a possible D gene is TRBD2 (7 bases). The V gene's germline CDR1 is LNHDA and CDR2 SQIVND (reference sequence). The CDR3 consists of 13 residues. The V gene lost 7 bases and the J gene lost 9 bases, with 16 bases spanning the gap. The CDR3 DNA reads as TGTGCCAGTACTCTCAAGGGGGGGTTTGAGCAGTTCTTC. Its translation is CASTLKGGFEQFF. Filled out from reference TRBV19 and TRBJ2-1, the complete variable domain reads DGGITQSPKYLFRKEGQNVTLSCEQNLNHDAMYWYRQDPGQGLRLIYYSQIVNDFQKGDIAEGYSVSREKKESFPLTVTSAQKNPTAFYLCASTLKGGFEQFFGPGTRLTVL.

This clone showed up just a few times. This chain's CDR3 is CASSWTGDEQYF. The CDR3 nucleotides read TGTGCCAGCAGTTGGACAGGGGACGAGCAGTACTTC. The chain links TRBV6-6 to TRBJ2-7, with 9 positions matching TRBD1. V lost 4 bases to trimming and J lost 5 bases; unmatched junction nucleotides: 0. The germline V gene has CDR1 MNHNY and CDR2 SVGAGI (reference sequence). This CDR3 comprises 12 residues.

This clone was detected a few times. This rearrangement joins TRBV4-3 to TRBJ2-7, with 9 bases lining up with TRBD1. CDR1 is LGHNA and CDR2 is YSLEER in the germline V gene. V was pared by 1 base and J by 3 bases, with 4 bases of the junction left unmatched. The CDR3 has 15 amino acids. DNA for the CDR3: TGCGCCAGCAGCCAAGTTTTGACAGGGGGCTACGAGCAGTACTTC. It codes for CASSQVLTGGYEQYF.

The CDR3 DNA follows: TGTGCCAGCAGCCCCTGGGGGGGCGGGTCTGAAGCTTTCTTT. This gives the protein CASSPWGGGSEAFF. The genes are TRBV9 and TRBJ1-1; D might be TRBD1 (6 bases). V was cut by 4 bases and J by 6 bases, with 16 bases left in between. The V gene's germline CDR1 is SGDLS and CDR2 YYNGEE. The CDR3 spans 14 residues.

The chain has TRBV14 and TRBJ1-2; no definite D call. The V and J ends lost 3 bases and 4 bases respectively, with 12 bases between them. The CDR3 spans 14 residues. CDR1 SGHDN and CDR2 FVKESK come from the germline V gene. The CDR3 bases are TGTGCCAGCAGCCAGGTGGGAGGGCCCTATGGCTACACCTTC. Translated, it gives CASSQVGGPYGYTF.

The chain combines TRBV7-2 with TRBJ2-3; D possibly corresponds to TRBD2 (7 bases). Germline V gene sequence: CDR1 SGHTA, CDR2 FQGNSA. Trimming removed 4 bases from V and 1 base from J, with 12 bases in between. This CDR3 comprises 15 residues. CDR3 in DNA: TGTGCCAGCAGCTCCACAGGGAGGGGCACAGATACGCAGTATTTT. This translates into CASSSTGRGTDTQYF. The full variable domain, with the rest looked up from reference TRBV7-2 and TRBJ2-3, is GAGVSQSPSNKVTEKGKDVELRCDPISGHTALYWYRQSLGQGLEFLIYFQGNSAPDKSGLPSDRFSAERTGGSVSTLTIQRTQQEDSAVYLCASSSTGRGTDTQYFGPGTRLTVL.

J is TRBJ1-2 and V is TRBV4-2; D is possibly TRBD1 (5 bases). Between the trimmed V and J ends, which lost 1 base and 4 bases, there was a span of 16 bases. CDR1 is LGHNA, CDR2 YNFKEQ, per germline. The CDR3 spans 16 residues. CDR3 nucleotides: TGTGCCAGCAGCCAAGTTCCGGGGGTCCAGTCCTATGGCTACACCTTC. Translation: CASSQVPGVQSYGYTF.

The gene calls are TRBV28 and TRBJ1-1, with D perhaps TRBD1 (6 bases). This CDR3 has 15 amino acids. Trimming shortened V by 6 bases and J by 0 bases, and 14 bases separated the two germline ends. Germline-derived CDR1 and CDR2 are MDHEN and SYDVKM. The CDR3 DNA sequence: TGTGCCAGCAGGGCGGGGGGGCCGGTGAACACTGAAGCTTTCTTT. Residues: CASRAGGPVNTEAFF.

The chain combines TRBV6-5 with TRBJ2-1; the match to TRBD2 covers 7 bases. CDR1 and CDR2 from the germline V gene are MNHEY and SVGAGI. J was trimmed by 8 bases and V by 0 bases; bases with no gene match: 4. The CDR3 is 14 residues long. The CDR3: CASSYSREWDEQFF. DNA for the CDR3: TGTGCCAGCAGTTACTCGCGGGAGTGGGATGAGCAGTTCTTC.